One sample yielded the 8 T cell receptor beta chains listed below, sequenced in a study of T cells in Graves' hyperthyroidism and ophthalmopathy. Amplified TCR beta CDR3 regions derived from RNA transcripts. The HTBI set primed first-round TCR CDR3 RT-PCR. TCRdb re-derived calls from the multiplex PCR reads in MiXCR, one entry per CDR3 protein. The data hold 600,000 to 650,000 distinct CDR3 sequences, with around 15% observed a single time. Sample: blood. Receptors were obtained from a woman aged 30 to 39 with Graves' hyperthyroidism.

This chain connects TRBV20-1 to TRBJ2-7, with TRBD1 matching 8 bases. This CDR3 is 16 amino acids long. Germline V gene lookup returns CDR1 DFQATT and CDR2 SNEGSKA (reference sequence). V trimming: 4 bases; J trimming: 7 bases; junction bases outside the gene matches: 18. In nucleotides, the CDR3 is TGCAGTGCTACACCGACCGCGATCAGGGGGCTAGTGGAGCAGTACTTC. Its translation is CSATPTAIRGLVEQYF.

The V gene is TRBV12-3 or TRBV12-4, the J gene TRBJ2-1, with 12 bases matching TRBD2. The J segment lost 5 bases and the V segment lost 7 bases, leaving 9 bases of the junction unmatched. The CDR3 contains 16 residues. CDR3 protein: CASTRLAGANNNEQFF. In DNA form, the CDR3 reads TGTGCCAGCACGCGACTAGCGGGAGCCAATAACAATGAGCAGTTCTTC.

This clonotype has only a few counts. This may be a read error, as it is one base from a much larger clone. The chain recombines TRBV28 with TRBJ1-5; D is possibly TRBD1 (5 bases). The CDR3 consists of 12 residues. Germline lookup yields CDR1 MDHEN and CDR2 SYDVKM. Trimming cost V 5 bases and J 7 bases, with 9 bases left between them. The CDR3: CASSAGGQPQHF. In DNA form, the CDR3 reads TGTGCCAGCAGTGCGGGGGGGCAGCCCCAGCATTTT. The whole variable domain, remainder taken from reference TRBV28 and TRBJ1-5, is DVKVTQSSRYLVKRTGEKVFLECVQDMDHENMFWYRQDPGLGLRLIYFSYDVKMKEKGDIPEGYSVSREKKERFSLILESASTNQTSMYLCASSAGGQPQHFGDGTRLSIL.

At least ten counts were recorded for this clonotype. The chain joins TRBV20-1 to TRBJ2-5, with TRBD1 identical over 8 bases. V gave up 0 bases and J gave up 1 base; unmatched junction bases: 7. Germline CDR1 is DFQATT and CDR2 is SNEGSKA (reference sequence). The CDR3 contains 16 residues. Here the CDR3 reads CSARDHRTGIQETQYF. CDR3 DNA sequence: TGCAGTGCTAGAGATCATCGGACAGGGATCCAAGAGACCCAGTACTTC.

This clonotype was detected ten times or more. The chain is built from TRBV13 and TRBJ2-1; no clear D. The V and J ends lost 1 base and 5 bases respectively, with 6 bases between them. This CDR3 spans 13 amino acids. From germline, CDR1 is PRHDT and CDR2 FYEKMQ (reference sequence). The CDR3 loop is CASSLVFDNEQFF. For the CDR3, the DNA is TGTGCCAGCAGCTTAGTCTTTGACAATGAGCAGTTCTTC.

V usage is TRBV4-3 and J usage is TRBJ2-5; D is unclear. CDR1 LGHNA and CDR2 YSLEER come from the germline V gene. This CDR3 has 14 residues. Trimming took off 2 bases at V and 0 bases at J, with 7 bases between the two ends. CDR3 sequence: CASSQSWDQETQYF. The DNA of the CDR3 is TGCGCCAGCAGCCAAAGTTGGGACCAAGAGACCCAGTACTTC.

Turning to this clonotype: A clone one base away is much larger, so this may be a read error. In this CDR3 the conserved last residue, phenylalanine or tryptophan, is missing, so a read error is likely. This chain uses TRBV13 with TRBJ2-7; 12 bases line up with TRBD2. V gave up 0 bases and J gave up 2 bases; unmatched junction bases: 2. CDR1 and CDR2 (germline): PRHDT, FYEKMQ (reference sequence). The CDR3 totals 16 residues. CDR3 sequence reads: CASSLGTSGRTYEQYL. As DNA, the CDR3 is TGTGCCAGCAGCTTAGGGACTAGCGGGAGAACCTACGAGCAGTACCTC.

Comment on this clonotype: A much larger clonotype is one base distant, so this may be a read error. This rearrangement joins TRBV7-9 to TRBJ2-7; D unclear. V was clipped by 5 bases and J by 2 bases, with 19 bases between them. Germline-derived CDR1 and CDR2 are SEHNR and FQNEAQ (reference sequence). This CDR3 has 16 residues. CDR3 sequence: CASSPKGATLAYEQYF. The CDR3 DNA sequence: TGTGCCAGCAGCCCCAAAGGAGCCACCCTAGCCTACGAGCAGTACTTC.